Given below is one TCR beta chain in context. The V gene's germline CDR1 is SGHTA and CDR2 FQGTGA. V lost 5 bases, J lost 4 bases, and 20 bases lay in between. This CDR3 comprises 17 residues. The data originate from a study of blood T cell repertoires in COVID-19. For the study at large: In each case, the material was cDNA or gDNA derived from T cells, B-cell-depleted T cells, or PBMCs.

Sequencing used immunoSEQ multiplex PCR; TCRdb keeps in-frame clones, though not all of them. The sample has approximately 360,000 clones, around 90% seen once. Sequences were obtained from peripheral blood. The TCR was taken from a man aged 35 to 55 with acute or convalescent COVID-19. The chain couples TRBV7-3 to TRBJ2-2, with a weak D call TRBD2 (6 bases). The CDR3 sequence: CASSRSRLASATGELFF. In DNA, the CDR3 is TGTGCCAGCAGCCGAAGCAGGCTAGCGAGTGCCACCGGGGAGCTGTTTTTT.